The source of this T cell receptor beta chain is a study of cytomegalovirus exposure and HLA in healthy donors. Clones were sequenced by immunoSEQ multiplex PCR, and TCRdb holds only the in-frame ones, with some missing. Of around 91,000 clones in the sample, 85% to 95% were seen once. Germline-derived CDR1 and CDR2 are LGHNA and YSLEER. This CDR3 spans 15 amino acids. V lost 1 base, J lost 7 bases, and 9 bases stayed unmatched. The chain employs TRBV4-3 and TRBJ2-7; 8 bases align to TRBD1. The material sequenced was PBMCs. This clonotype was obtained from a woman aged 25 to 45 in good health and CMV-seropositive. The CDR3, as DNA: TGCGCCAGCAGCCAAGCTCCAGGGGGCCCGTCAGAGCAGTACTTC. Residues: CASSQAPGGPSEQYF.